Described below is a single T cell receptor beta chain sequence and its context. The antigen remains undetermined. PCR involved 60 Vbeta and 13 Jbeta primers. In the original workflow: In a later analysis, around 10 million of approximately 86 million unique beta chains occurred in at least two donors. Clones were sequenced by immunoSEQ multiplex PCR, and TCRdb holds only the in-frame ones, with some missing. Clone size and the V and J calls come from that table; the DNA yielded D and trimming. The table lists about 130,000 clones, around three quarters of them singletons. These data belong to a study of cytomegalovirus exposure and HLA in healthy donors. Study outcomes and limitations: Association with HLA alleles at 0.05 false discovery rate was found for 15,000 or so TCR beta sequences in a later analysis.

Germline V gene lookup returns CDR1 SGHVS and CDR2 FQNEAQ. The length of the CDR3 is 13 residues. Trimming took off 0 bases at V and 5 bases at J, with 5 bases between the two ends. This TCR was recovered from a man aged 30-40 years in good health and CMV-seronegative. The chain has TRBV7-8 and TRBJ1-5; D ambiguous. Sample: PBMCs. CDR3 amino acids: CASSLAEYQPQHF. The DNA for the CDR3 is TGTGCCAGCAGCTTAGCGGAGTATCAGCCCCAGCATTTT.